Listed below are T cell receptor beta chains from one sample, sequenced in a study of CD8+ T cells in alopecia areata. This table comes from immunoSEQ multiplex PCR, and its TCRdb copy is limited to in-frame clones, with some not included. The sample has about 200,000 clones; roughly 60% are singletons. The material was CD4+ T cells sorted from blood, obtained at week 24, from a patient treated with tofacitinib. These receptors all stem from a human donor with alopecia areata. The CDR3 runs from the conserved cysteine through the conserved F or W. Each record gives: D gene, J gene, CDR3 length, clone size, V gene, CDR3 protein, CDR3 DNA. A D gene is named only where the DNA matches it firmly. Expanded clones get a size class; other rows say once, few or many, or leave the size out.

d_gene: .; j_gene: TRBJ1-1; len: 14; abundance: .; v_gene: TRBV4-2; CDR3aa: CASSQDSQNTEAFF; CDR3nt: TGTGCCAGCAGCCAAGATTCCCAGAACACTGAAGCTTTCTTT
d_gene: .; j_gene: TRBJ1-2; len: 13; abundance: .; v_gene: TRBV29-1; CDR3aa: CSVSKAGGYGYTF; CDR3nt: TGCAGCGTTTCAAAGGCGGGGGGTTATGGCTACACCTTC
d_gene: .; j_gene: TRBJ1-2; len: 13; abundance: few; v_gene: TRBV29-1; CDR3aa: CSVEVSGGYGYTF; CDR3nt: TGCAGCGTTGAAGTATCAGGAGGCTATGGCTACACCTTC
d_gene: .; j_gene: TRBJ2-2; len: 13; abundance: .; v_gene: TRBV5-1; CDR3aa: CASRQQSTGELFF; CDR3nt: TGCGCCAGCAGACAGCAGAGCACCGGGGAGCTGTTTTTT
d_gene: TRBD1; j_gene: TRBJ2-7; len: 14; abundance: .; v_gene: TRBV7-6; CDR3aa: CASSGRDRGSEQYF; CDR3nt: TGTGCCAGCAGCGGGAGGGACAGGGGGAGCGAGCAGTACTTC
d_gene: TRBD1; j_gene: TRBJ2-7; len: 15; abundance: .; v_gene: TRBV29-1; CDR3aa: CSVEPTGVPFGEQYF; CDR3nt: TGCAGCGTTGAACCGACAGGGGTCCCTTTTGGCGAGCAGTACTTC
d_gene: TRBD2; j_gene: TRBJ2-7; len: 15; abundance: .; v_gene: TRBV9; CDR3aa: CASSVGLAGSYEQYF; CDR3nt: TGTGCCAGCAGCGTCGGACTAGCAGGCTCCTACGAGCAGTACTTC
d_gene: .; j_gene: TRBJ2-1; len: 13; abundance: .; v_gene: TRBV30; CDR3aa: CACSSGTTSEQFF; CDR3nt: TGTGCCTGCTCGTCAGGGACAACTAGTGAGCAGTTCTTC
d_gene: .; j_gene: TRBJ1-2; len: 11; abundance: once; v_gene: TRBV6-5; CDR3aa: CASRDNVGYTF; CDR3nt: TGTGCCAGCCGGGACAATGTGGGCTACACCTTC
d_gene: TRBD1; j_gene: TRBJ2-5; len: 15; abundance: .; v_gene: TRBV18; CDR3aa: CASSPSTGGQETQYF; CDR3nt: TGTGCCAGCTCACCGTCGACAGGGGGACAAGAGACCCAGTACTTC
d_gene: TRBD1; j_gene: TRBJ1-6; len: 16; abundance: .; v_gene: TRBV5-6; CDR3aa: CASSLGTGRRNSPLHF; CDR3nt: TGTGCCAGCAGCTTGGGGACAGGGAGAAGAAATTCACCCCTCCACTTT
d_gene: TRBD1; j_gene: TRBJ1-1; len: 14; abundance: few; v_gene: TRBV30; CDR3aa: CAWTRGQGDTEAFF; CDR3nt: TGTGCCTGGACGAGAGGACAGGGGGACACTGAAGCTTTCTTT
d_gene: .; j_gene: TRBJ2-7; len: 13; abundance: few; v_gene: TRBV30; CDR3aa: CAWSITDSYEQYF; CDR3nt: TGTGCCTGGAGTATCACAGATTCCTACGAGCAGTACTTC
d_gene: TRBD2; j_gene: TRBJ2-2; len: 15; abundance: .; v_gene: TRBV19; CDR3aa: CASARTSGIGGELFF; CDR3nt: TGTGCCAGTGCTCGGACTAGTGGTATCGGCGGGGAGCTGTTTTTT
d_gene: TRBD2; j_gene: TRBJ2-4; len: 15; abundance: .; v_gene: TRBV7-2; CDR3aa: CASSLIAGGWDIQYF; CDR3nt: TGTGCCAGCAGCTTAATAGCGGGGGGCTGGGACATTCAGTACTTC
d_gene: TRBD1; j_gene: TRBJ1-6; len: 16; abundance: few; v_gene: TRBV4-3; CDR3aa: CASSQDIRQGGSPLHF; CDR3nt: TGCGCCAGCAGCCAAGATATTCGACAGGGTGGGTCACCCCTCCACTTT
d_gene: .; j_gene: TRBJ2-3; len: 13; abundance: .; v_gene: TRBV30; CDR3aa: CASGQENTDTQYF; CDR3nt: TGTGCCTCGGGTCAGGAAAACACAGATACGCAGTATTTT
d_gene: .; j_gene: TRBJ2-3; len: 13; abundance: .; v_gene: TRBV4-3; CDR3aa: CASSLNLPDTQYF; CDR3nt: TGCGCCAGCAGCCTTAATCTCCCCGATACGCAGTATTTT
d_gene: TRBD1; j_gene: TRBJ2-1; len: 15; abundance: .; v_gene: TRBV10-3; CDR3aa: CAIRETGGEYNEQFF; CDR3nt: TGTGCCATCAGGGAGACAGGGGGCGAATACAATGAGCAGTTCTTC
d_gene: .; j_gene: TRBJ1-1; len: 15; abundance: once; v_gene: TRBV11-3; CDR3aa: CASSLLGVQGPEAFF; CDR3nt: TGTGCCAGCAGCTTACTAGGGGTACAGGGTCCTGAAGCTTTCTTT
d_gene: .; j_gene: TRBJ1-1; len: 14; abundance: .; v_gene: TRBV7-2; CDR3aa: CASRQGSLYTEAFF; CDR3nt: TGTGCCAGCAGGCAGGGGAGTCTGTACACTGAAGCTTTCTTT
d_gene: TRBD1; j_gene: TRBJ1-2; len: 12; abundance: .; v_gene: TRBV27; CDR3aa: CASSFVGGGYTF; CDR3nt: TGTGCCAGCAGTTTCGTAGGGGGCGGCTACACCTTC
d_gene: .; j_gene: TRBJ2-2; len: 13; abundance: .; v_gene: TRBV29-1; CDR3aa: CSVITANTGELFF; CDR3nt: TGCAGCGTTATAACAGCGAACACCGGGGAGCTGTTTTTT
d_gene: .; j_gene: TRBJ2-7; len: 16; abundance: many; v_gene: TRBV10-3; CDR3aa: CAISAFGQSRSYEQYF; CDR3nt: TGTGCCATCAGTGCCTTCGGACAATCACGATCCTACGAGCAGTACTTC
d_gene: .; j_gene: TRBJ1-1; len: 14; abundance: few; v_gene: TRBV30; CDR3aa: CACHPAGGNTEAFF; CDR3nt: TGTGCCTGCCACCCGGCCGGGGGAAACACTGAAGCTTTCTTT
d_gene: TRBD1; j_gene: TRBJ2-2; len: 17; abundance: .; v_gene: TRBV4-2; CDR3aa: CASSQRRTGGNTGELFF; CDR3nt: TGTGCCAGCAGCCAAAGGAGGACAGGGGGAAACACCGGGGAGCTGTTTTTT
d_gene: .; j_gene: TRBJ1-5; len: 14; abundance: .; v_gene: TRBV30; CDR3aa: CAWSVTGRGQPQHF; CDR3nt: TGTGCCTGGAGCGTTACAGGGCGAGGTCAGCCCCAGCATTTT
d_gene: .; j_gene: TRBJ1-1; len: 13; abundance: .; v_gene: TRBV29-1; CDR3aa: CSVAHRADTEAFF; CDR3nt: TGCAGCGTTGCCCACAGGGCAGACACTGAAGCTTTCTTT
d_gene: TRBD2; j_gene: TRBJ2-3; len: 16; abundance: few; v_gene: TRBV4-3; CDR3aa: CASSQNSGGRTDTQYF; CDR3nt: TGCGCCAGCAGCCAAAATAGCGGGGGCCGCACAGATACGCAGTATTTT
d_gene: .; j_gene: TRBJ1-3; len: 16; abundance: .; v_gene: TRBV18; CDR3aa: CASSAAQGTTGNTIYF; CDR3nt: TGTGCCAGCTCCGCAGCACAGGGTACAACTGGAAACACCATATATTTT
d_gene: .; j_gene: TRBJ1-2; len: 11; abundance: .; v_gene: TRBV29-1; CDR3aa: CSDLSAGGYTF; CDR3nt: TGCAGCGACCTATCCGCAGGGGGCTACACCTTC
d_gene: .; j_gene: TRBJ2-2; len: 13; abundance: .; v_gene: TRBV30; CDR3aa: CAWMAGRTGELFF; CDR3nt: TGTGCCTGGATGGCAGGGAGAACCGGGGAGCTGTTTTTT
d_gene: .; j_gene: TRBJ2-3; len: 16; abundance: .; v_gene: TRBV5-6; CDR3aa: CASSLVRGPLTDTQYF; CDR3nt: TGTGCCAGCAGCTTGGTCCGCGGTCCCCTCACAGATACGCAGTATTTT
d_gene: .; j_gene: TRBJ1-2; len: 15; abundance: once; v_gene: TRBV4-3; CDR3aa: CASSQDVRRGDGYTF; CDR3nt: TGCGCCAGCAGCCAAGATGTGAGACGTGGGGATGGCTACACCTTC
d_gene: .; j_gene: TRBJ2-6; len: 15; abundance: .; v_gene: TRBV2; CDR3aa: CASSGNVAGANVLTF; CDR3nt: TGTGCCAGCAGTGGAAACGTAGCTGGGGCCAACGTCCTGACTTTC
d_gene: .; j_gene: TRBJ1-2; len: 15; abundance: .; v_gene: TRBV27; CDR3aa: CASTFDGSLNYGYTF; CDR3nt: TGTGCCAGCACCTTTGACGGTTCCCTTAACTATGGCTACACCTTC
d_gene: .; j_gene: TRBJ2-7; len: 13; abundance: few; v_gene: TRBV11-2; CDR3aa: CASSPSDSPVQYF; CDR3nt: TGTGCCAGCAGCCCCAGCGACTCTCCAGTGCAGTACTTC
d_gene: .; j_gene: TRBJ2-3; len: 18; abundance: once; v_gene: TRBV30; CDR3aa: CAWSRGKTLPFGTDTQYF; CDR3nt: TGTGCCTGGAGTAGGGGGAAGACCTTACCTTTTGGCACAGATACGCAGTATTTT
d_gene: .; j_gene: TRBJ2-4; len: 14; abundance: .; v_gene: TRBV25-1; CDR3aa: CASSELGPTGIQYF; CDR3nt: TGTGCCAGCAGTGAATTGGGACCCACGGGCATTCAGTACTTC
d_gene: .; j_gene: TRBJ2-4; len: 14; abundance: few; v_gene: TRBV30; CDR3aa: CAWSVHGTKNIQYF; CDR3nt: TGTGCCTGGAGTGTACACGGAACCAAAAACATTCAGTACTTC
d_gene: .; j_gene: TRBJ2-5; len: 15; abundance: .; v_gene: TRBV9; CDR3aa: CASSALAGPQETQYF; CDR3nt: TGTGCCAGCAGCGCCCTCGCCGGACCCCAAGAGACCCAGTACTTC
d_gene: .; j_gene: TRBJ1-1; len: 14; abundance: .; v_gene: TRBV6-1; CDR3aa: CASSAGLRDTEAFF; CDR3nt: TGTGCCAGCAGTGCAGGCCTTCGGGACACTGAAGCTTTCTTT